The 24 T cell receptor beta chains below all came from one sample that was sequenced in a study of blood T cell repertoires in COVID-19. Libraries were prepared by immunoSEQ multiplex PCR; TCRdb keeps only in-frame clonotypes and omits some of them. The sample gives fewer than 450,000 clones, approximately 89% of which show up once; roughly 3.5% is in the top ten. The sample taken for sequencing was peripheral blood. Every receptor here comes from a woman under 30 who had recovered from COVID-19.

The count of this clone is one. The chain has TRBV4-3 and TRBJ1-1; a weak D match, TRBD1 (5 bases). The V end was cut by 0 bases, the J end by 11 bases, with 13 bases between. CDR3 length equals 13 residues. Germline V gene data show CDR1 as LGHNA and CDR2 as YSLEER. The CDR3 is CASSQDWGPGAFF. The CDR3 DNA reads TGCGCCAGCAGCCAAGATTGGGGCCCTGGGGCTTTCTTT.

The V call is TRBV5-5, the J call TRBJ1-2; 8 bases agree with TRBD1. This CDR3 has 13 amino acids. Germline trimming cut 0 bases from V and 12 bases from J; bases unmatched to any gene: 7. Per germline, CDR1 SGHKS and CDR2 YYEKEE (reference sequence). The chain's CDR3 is CASSLDRGFVDTF. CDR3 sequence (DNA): TGTGCCAGCAGCTTGGACAGGGGGTTCGTCGACACCTTC.

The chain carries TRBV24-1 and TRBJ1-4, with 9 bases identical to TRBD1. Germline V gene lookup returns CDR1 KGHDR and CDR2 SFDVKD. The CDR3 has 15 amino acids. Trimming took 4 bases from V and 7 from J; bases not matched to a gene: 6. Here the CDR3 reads CATSDPGQGIEKLFF. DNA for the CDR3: TGTGCCACCAGTGACCCGGGACAGGGAATTGAAAAACTGTTTTTT.

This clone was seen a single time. This CDR3 reads CASSQGTAVPLHF. CDR3 coding DNA: TGTGCCAGCAGCCAGGGGACAGCTGTACCCCTCCACTTT. The chain combines TRBV3-1 (or the pseudogene TRBV3-2) with TRBJ1-6; TRBD1 matches at 7 bases. The CDR3 extends over 13 amino acids. The germline V gene has CDR1 LGHDT and CDR2 YNNKEL (reference sequence). V lost 3 bases to trimming and J lost 12 bases; unmatched junction nucleotides: 5.

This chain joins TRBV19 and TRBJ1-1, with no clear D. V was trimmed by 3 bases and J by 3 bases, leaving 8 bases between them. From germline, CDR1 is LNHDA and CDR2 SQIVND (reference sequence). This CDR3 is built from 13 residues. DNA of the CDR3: TGTGCCAGTAGTATTATCGGGGACACTGAAGCTTTCTTT. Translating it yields CASSIIGDTEAFF.

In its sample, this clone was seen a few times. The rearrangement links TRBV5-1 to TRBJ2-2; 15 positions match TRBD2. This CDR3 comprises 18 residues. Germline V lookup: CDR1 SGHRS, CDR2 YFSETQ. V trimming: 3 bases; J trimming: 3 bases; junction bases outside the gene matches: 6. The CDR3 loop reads CASSSGLAGGTYTGELFF. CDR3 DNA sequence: TGCGCCAGCAGCTCTGGACTAGCGGGAGGGACGTACACCGGGGAGCTGTTTTTT.

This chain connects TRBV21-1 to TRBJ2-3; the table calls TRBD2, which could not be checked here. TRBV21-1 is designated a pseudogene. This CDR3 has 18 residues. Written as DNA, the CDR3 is TGTGCCAGCCGCCTTGCTAGCGGGAGGGCCTGGAGAGCAGATACGCAGTATTTT. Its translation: CASRLASGRAWRADTQYF.

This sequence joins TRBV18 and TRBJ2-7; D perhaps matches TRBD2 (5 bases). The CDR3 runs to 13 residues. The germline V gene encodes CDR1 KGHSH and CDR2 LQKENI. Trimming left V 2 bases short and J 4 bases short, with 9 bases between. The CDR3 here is CASSPADLYEQYV. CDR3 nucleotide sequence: TGTGCCAGCTCACCAGCGGACTTGTACGAGCAGTACGTC.

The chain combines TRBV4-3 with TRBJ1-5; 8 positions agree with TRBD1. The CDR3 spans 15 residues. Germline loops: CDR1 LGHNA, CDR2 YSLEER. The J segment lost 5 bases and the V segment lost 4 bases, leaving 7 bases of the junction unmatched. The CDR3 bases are TGCGCCAGCAGCCGCGGGACAGGCACCGATCAGCCCCAGCATTTT. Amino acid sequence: CASSRGTGTDQPQHF.

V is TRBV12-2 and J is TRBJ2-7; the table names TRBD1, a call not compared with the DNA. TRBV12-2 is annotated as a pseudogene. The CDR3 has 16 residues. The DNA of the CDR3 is TGTGCAAGTCGCCCCCTGACAGGGGGTGAGATCTACGAGCAGTACGTC. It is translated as CASRPLTGGEIYEQYV.

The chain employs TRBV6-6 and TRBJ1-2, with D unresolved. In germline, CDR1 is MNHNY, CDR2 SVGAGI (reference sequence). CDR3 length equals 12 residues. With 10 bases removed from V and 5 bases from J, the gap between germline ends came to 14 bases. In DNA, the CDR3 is TGTGCCACCTCCTCGGGAGGGTATGGCTACACCTTC. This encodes CATSSGGYGYTF.

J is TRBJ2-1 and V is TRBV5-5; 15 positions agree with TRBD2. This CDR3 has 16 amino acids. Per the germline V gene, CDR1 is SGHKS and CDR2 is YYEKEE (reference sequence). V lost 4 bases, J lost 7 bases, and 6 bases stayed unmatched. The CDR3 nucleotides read TGTGCCAGCAGCGGACTAGCGGGAGGGCCAGGGAATGAGCAGTTCTTC. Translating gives CASSGLAGGPGNEQFF.

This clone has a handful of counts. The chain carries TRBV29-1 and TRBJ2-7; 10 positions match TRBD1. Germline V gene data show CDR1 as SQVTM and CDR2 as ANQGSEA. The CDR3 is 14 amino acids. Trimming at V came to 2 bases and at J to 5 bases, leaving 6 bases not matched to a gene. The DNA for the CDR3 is TGCAGCGTTGAACCGGGACAGGGGCATAACGAGCAGTACGTC. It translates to CSVEPGQGHNEQYV.

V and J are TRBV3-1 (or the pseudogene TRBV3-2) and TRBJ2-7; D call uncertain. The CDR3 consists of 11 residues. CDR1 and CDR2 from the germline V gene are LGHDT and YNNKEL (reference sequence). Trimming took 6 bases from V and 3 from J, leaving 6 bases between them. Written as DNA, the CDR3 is TGTGCCAGCAGTCGTCTCTACGAGCAGTACGTC. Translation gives CASSRLYEQYV.

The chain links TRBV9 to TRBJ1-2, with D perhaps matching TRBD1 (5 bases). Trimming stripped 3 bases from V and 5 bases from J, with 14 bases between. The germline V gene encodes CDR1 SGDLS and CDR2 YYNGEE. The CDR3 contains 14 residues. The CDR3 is CASSGQSSWYGYTF. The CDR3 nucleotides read TGTGCCAGCAGCGGACAGTCGTCTTGGTATGGCTACACCTTC.

CDR3 sequence reads: CATSRDRAGGNQPQHF. The DNA of the CDR3 is TGTGCCACCAGCAGAGATCGAGCAGGGGGCAATCAGCCCCAGCATTTT. This chain joins TRBV15 and TRBJ1-5; D is possibly TRBD1 (6 bases). Germline V gives CDR1 LNHNV, CDR2 YYDKDF (reference sequence). The CDR3 length is 16 residues. Trimming shortened V by 0 bases and J by 2 bases, and 11 bases separated the two germline ends. The entire variable domain, with the rest obtained from reference TRBV15 and TRBJ1-5, is as follows: DAMVIQNPRYQVTQFGKPVTLSCSQTLNHNVMYWYQQKSSQAPKLLFHYYDKDFNNEADTPDNFQSRRPNTSFCFLDIRSPGLGDTAMYLCATSRDRAGGNQPQHFGDGTRLSIL.

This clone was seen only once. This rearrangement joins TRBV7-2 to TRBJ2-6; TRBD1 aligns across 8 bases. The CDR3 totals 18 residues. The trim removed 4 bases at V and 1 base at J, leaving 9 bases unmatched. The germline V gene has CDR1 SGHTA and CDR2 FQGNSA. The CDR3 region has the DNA TGTGCCAGCAGCTCAACAGGGGGGTTGATTTCTGGGGCCAACGTCCTGACTTTC. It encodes CASSSTGGLISGANVLTF.

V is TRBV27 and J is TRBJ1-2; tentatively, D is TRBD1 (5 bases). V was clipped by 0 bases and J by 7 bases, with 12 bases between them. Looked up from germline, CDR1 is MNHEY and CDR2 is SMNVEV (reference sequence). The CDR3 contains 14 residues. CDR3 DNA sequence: TGTGCCAGCAGTTTATCGGGGGGGAAAGGTGGCTACACCTTC. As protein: CASSLSGGKGGYTF.

Here the CDR3 DNA reads TGTGCCAGCAGTATCCTGACTAGCGGGAGTTTGTCCAATGAGCAGTTCTTC. It codes for CASSILTSGSLSNEQFF. The chain couples TRBV27 to TRBJ2-1; 12 nucleotides agree with TRBD2. The CDR3 has 17 residues. CDR1 is MNHEY and CDR2 is SMNVEV in the germline V gene (reference sequence). V lost 5 bases to trimming and J lost 6 bases; unmatched junction nucleotides: 11.

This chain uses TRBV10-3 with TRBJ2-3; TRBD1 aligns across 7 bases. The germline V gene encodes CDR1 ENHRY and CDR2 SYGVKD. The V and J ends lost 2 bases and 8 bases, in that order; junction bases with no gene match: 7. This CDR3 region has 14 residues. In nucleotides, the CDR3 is TGTGCCATCAGTGAGACAGGGGTTGCTGGTACGCAGTATTTT. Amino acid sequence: CAISETGVAGTQYF.

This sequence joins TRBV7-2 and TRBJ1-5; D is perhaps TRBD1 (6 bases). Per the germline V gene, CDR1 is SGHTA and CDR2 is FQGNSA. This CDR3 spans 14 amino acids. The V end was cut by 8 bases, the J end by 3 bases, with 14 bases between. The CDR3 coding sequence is TGTGCCAGCGGCTACACAGGGCCCAATCAGCCCCAGCATTTT. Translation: CASGYTGPNQPQHF.

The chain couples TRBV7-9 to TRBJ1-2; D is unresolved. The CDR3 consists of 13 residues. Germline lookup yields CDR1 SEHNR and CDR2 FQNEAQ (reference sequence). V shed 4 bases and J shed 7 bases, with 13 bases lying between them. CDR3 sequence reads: CASSSAEITGYTF. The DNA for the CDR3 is TGTGCCAGCAGCTCAGCAGAGATCACTGGCTACACCTTC.

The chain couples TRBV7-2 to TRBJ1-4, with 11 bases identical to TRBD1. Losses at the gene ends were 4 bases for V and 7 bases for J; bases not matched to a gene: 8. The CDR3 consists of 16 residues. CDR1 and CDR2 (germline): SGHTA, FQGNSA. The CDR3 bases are TGTGCCAGCAGCTCCGGGGACAGGGGGTTGAGTGAAAAACTGTTTTTT. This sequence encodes CASSSGDRGLSEKLFF.

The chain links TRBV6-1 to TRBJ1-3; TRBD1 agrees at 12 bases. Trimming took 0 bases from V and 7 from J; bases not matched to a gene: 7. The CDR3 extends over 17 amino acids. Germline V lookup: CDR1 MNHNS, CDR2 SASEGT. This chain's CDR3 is CASSEAGTGGFGNTIYF. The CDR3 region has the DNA TGTGCCAGCAGTGAAGCCGGGACAGGGGGCTTCGGGAACACCATATATTTT.